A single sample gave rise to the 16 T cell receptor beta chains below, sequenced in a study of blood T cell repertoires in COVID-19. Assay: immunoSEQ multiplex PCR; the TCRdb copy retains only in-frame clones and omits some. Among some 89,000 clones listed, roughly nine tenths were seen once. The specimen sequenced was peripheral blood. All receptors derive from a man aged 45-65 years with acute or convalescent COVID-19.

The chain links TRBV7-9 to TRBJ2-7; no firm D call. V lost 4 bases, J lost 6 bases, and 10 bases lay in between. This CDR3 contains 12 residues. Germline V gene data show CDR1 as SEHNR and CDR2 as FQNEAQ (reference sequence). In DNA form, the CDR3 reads TGTGCCAGCAGCTCCCCCCCAGTCGAGCAGTACTTC. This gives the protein CASSSPPVEQYF.

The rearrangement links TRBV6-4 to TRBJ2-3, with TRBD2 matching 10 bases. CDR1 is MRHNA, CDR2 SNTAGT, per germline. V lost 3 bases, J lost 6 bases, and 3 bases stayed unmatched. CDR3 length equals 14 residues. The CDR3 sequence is CASSEAGGMDTQYF. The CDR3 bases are TGTGCCAGCAGTGAAGCGGGGGGGATGGATACGCAGTATTTT.

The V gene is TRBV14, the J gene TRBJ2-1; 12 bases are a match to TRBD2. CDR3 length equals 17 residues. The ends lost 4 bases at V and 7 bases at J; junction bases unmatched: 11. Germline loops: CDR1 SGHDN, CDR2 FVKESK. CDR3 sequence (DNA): TGTGCCAGCAGCCTGCGACTAGCGGGAGCGGGAGGGAATGAGCAGTTCTTC. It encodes CASSLRLAGAGGNEQFF.

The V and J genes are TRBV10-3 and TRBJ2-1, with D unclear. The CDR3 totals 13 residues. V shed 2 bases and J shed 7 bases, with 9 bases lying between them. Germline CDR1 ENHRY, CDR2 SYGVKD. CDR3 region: CAISENISNEQFF. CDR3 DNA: TGTGCCATCAGTGAGAATATCAGTAATGAGCAGTTCTTC.

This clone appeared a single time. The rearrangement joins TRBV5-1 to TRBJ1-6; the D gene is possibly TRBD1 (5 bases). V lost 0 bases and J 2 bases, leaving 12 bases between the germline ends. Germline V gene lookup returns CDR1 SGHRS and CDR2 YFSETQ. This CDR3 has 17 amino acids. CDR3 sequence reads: CASSLEGMETYNSPLHF. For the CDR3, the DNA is TGCGCCAGCAGCTTGGAGGGGATGGAAACCTATAATTCACCCCTCCACTTT. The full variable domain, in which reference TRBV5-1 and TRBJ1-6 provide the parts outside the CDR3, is KAGVTQTPRYLIKTRGQQVTLSCSPISGHRSVSWYQQTPGQGLQFLFEYFSETQRNKGNFPGRFSGRQFSNSRSEMNVSTLELGDSALYLCASSLEGMETYNSPLHFGNGTRLTVT.

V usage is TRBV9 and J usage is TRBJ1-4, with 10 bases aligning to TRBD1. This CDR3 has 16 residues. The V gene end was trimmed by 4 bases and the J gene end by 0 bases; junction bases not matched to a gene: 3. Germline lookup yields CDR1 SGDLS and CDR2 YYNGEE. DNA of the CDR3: TGTGCCAGCAGCTATGGACAGGGGGCAACTAATGAAAAACTGTTTTTT. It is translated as CASSYGQGATNEKLFF.

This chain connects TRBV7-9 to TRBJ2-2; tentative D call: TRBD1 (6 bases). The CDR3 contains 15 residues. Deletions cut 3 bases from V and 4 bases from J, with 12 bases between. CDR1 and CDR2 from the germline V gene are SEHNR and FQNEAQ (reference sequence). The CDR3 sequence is CASSFRGGLTGELFF. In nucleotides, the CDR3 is TGTGCCAGCAGCTTTAGAGGGGGTCTCACCGGGGAGCTGTTTTTT.

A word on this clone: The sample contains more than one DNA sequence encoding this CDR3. The CDR3 DNA sequence: TGTGCCAGCAGCCTGGACAGGGTTTATGGCTACACCTTC. Amino acids: CASSLDRVYGYTF. The chain combines TRBV5-6 with TRBJ1-2; 8 bases match TRBD1. After removal of 4 bases from V and 5 bases from J, the junction contained 4 bases not matched to a gene. Germline V gives CDR1 SGHDT, CDR2 YYEEEE. The CDR3 has 13 amino acids.

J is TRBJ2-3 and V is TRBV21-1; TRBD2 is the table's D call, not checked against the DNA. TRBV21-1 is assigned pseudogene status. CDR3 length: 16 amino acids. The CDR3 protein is CASSSPGEVMTDTQYF. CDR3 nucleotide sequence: TGTGCCAGCAGCAGCCCGGGGGAAGTAATGACAGATACGCAGTATTTT.

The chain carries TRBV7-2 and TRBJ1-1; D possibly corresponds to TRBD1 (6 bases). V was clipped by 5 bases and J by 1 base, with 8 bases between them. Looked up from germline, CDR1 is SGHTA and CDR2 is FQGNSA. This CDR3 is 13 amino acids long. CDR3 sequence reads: CASSIQGNTEAFF. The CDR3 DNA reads TGTGCCAGCAGCATACAGGGGAACACTGAAGCTTTCTTT.

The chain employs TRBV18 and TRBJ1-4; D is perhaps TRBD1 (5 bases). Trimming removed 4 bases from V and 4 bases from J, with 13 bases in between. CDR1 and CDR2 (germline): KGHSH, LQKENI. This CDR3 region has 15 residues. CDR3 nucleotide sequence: TGTGCCAGCTCACGCCTCGGAGGGGATAATGAAAAACTGTTTTTT. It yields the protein CASSRLGGDNEKLFF.

Written as DNA, the CDR3 is TGCGCCAGCAGCCCGTCCGGGACACCGAACACTGAAGCTTTCTTT. Its translation: CASSPSGTPNTEAFF. This chain links TRBV5-1 with TRBJ1-1; D possibly corresponds to TRBD1 (6 bases). This CDR3 is built from 15 residues. Germline V gene lookup returns CDR1 SGHRS and CDR2 YFSETQ. The ends were cut back, 4 bases at V and 1 base at J, with 14 bases in the middle. The full variable domain, its missing parts supplied by reference TRBV5-1 and TRBJ1-1, is KAGVTQTPRYLIKTRGQQVTLSCSPISGHRSVSWYQQTPGQGLQFLFEYFSETQRNKGNFPGRFSGRQFSNSRSEMNVSTLELGDSALYLCASSPSGTPNTEAFFGQGTRLTVV.

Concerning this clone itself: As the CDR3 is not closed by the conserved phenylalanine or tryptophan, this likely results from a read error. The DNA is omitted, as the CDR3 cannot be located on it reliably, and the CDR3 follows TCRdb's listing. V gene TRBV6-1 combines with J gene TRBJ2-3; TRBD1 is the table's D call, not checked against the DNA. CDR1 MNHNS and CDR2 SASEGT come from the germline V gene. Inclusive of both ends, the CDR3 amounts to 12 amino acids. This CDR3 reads CASSERAGGGII.

The CDR3 DNA follows: TGTGCCAGCAAAACTGGCGACACGGGAGAAAAACTGTTTTTT. It codes for CASKTGDTGEKLFF. The V call is TRBV6-5, the J call TRBJ1-4; D not resolved. V was cut by 7 bases and J by 8 bases, with 17 bases left in between. This CDR3 spans 14 amino acids. Germline CDR1 is MNHEY and CDR2 is SVGAGI.

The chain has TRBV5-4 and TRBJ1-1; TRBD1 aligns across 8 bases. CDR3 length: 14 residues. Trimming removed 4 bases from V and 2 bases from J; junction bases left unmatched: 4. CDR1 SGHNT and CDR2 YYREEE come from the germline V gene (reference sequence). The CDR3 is CASSTDRGNTEAFF. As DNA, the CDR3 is TGTGCCAGCAGCACTGACAGGGGAAACACTGAAGCTTTCTTT.

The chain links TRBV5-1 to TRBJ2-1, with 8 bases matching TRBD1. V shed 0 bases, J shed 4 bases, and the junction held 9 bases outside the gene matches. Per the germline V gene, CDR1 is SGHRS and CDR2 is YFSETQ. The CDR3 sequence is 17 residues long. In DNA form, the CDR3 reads TGCGCCAGCAGCTTGGGGGTCAACAGGGGGTTATACAATGAGCAGTTCTTC. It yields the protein CASSLGVNRGLYNEQFF.